These T cell receptor beta chains were read from a single sample in a study of T cell repertoires in cytomegalovirus infection. TCRdb re-derived calls from the reads in MiXCR, one entry per CDR3 protein. The sample carries around 740,000 distinct CDR3 sequences, 35% to 45% recorded once. What was sequenced was PBMCs. These receptor sequences come from a human donor in good health (CMV status not recorded). Some clones in this sample may be carry-over from other donors' samples. Both conserved end residues are part of each CDR3. Fields, in order: CDR3 protein, clone size, V gene, D gene. The D gene is left open where the match is weak. Clone size is stated in some rows and not others, as once, few, many or a class when expanded.

CDR3: CASSSYGLAGGNEQFF
size: .
V: TRBV6-2/TRBV6-3
D: TRBD2

CDR3: CASSEGGRRLRQPQHF
size: once
V: TRBV2
D: .

CDR3: CASSDTGVSPLHF
size: .
V: TRBV6-4
D: TRBD1

CDR3: CASIFIRSTRADNTGELFF
size: .
V: TRBV12-3/TRBV12-4
D: .

CDR3: CASSRTKGGTEAFF
size: .
V: TRBV3-1
D: .

CDR3: CASSLSFGGNSPLHF
size: .
V: TRBV28
D: .

CDR3: CASSLGSTDMGAYEQYF
size: few
V: TRBV5-1
D: .

CDR3: CASSFRPSGHEQFF
size: .
V: TRBV12-3/TRBV12-4
D: .

CDR3: CASSTEDGYTF
size: few
V: TRBV28
D: .

CDR3: CASSLAGRVGYEQYF
size: many
V: TRBV7-2
D: .

CDR3: CASSSEPGTGAYNEQFF
size: .
V: TRBV27
D: TRBD1

CDR3: CASSFGGKASEAQYF
size: .
V: TRBV7-2
D: .

CDR3: CASSQTRNEQFF
size: .
V: TRBV5-4
D: .

CDR3: CASSSGQGAFYEQYF
size: many
V: TRBV7-2
D: TRBD1

CDR3: CASSQERGVFRGYTF
size: few
V: TRBV4-2
D: .

CDR3: CSVEIQRNTEAFF
size: .
V: TRBV29-1
D: .

CDR3: CASSYNVEAATNEKLFF
size: few
V: TRBV6-6
D: .

CDR3: CAISEETSGNNEQFF
size: .
V: TRBV10-3
D: TRBD2

CDR3: CASSFLNFAGELFF
size: .
V: TRBV11-2
D: .

CDR3: CASSYRGPNEKLFF
size: few
V: TRBV6-8
D: .

CDR3: CASSSGLAVRFF
size: many
V: TRBV7-2
D: TRBD2

CDR3: CASSSRGRRRGTGELFF
size: .
V: TRBV14
D: .

CDR3: CASSQYSSSAYGYTF
size: .
V: TRBV14
D: .

CDR3: CASSSRQGLAYNEQFF
size: few
V: TRBV27
D: TRBD1

CDR3: CASSANSNQPQHF
size: .
V: TRBV6-1
D: .

CDR3: CASSLEGSQRRNTEAFF
size: .
V: TRBV5-1
D: .

CDR3: CASSDVRGLNTEAFF
size: .
V: TRBV28
D: .

CDR3: CASRGGQGTHEQYF
size: few
V: TRBV9
D: TRBD1

CDR3: CASSQARDWYNTEAFF
size: .
V: TRBV3-1
D: .

CDR3: CASSPYISSNQPQHF
size: few
V: TRBV6-2/TRBV6-3
D: .

CDR3: CASSLVGFRPQHF
size: few
V: TRBV12-3/TRBV12-4
D: .